Detailed here is one T cell receptor beta chain. Its matching antigen is unknown. Bulk tumor genomic DNA served as template, at 600 ng per sample. Several biopsies per primary tumor were taken during surgery, spaced as far apart as possible. Undergoing curative surgery were patients whose non-small cell lung cancer was untreated and newly diagnosed. Multiplex PCR amplified TCR beta CDR3 with 32 V and 13 J primers. MiXCR, run by TCRdb on the multiplex PCR reads, gives a single entry per CDR3 protein. The sample carries under 25,000 distinct CDR3 sequences, around 27% recorded once. This sample was included in a study of immune heterogeneity within non-small cell lung tumors. Study-wide points: Most high-frequency T-cell receptor beta clonotypes were specific to a single patient.

Germline V lookup: CDR1 GTSNPN, CDR2 SVGIG (reference sequence). The trim removed 0 bases at V and 4 bases at J, leaving 14 bases unmatched. The CDR3 runs to 17 residues. The V and J genes are TRBV30 and TRBJ2-7, with 8 bases that match TRBD1. The specimen was lung tumor tissue. The source is a man aged 35-49 years with non-small cell lung cancer. CDR3 sequence reads: CAWSVMTGQGGWYEQYF. In nucleotides, the CDR3 is TGTGCCTGGAGTGTCATGACAGGACAGGGAGGATGGTACGAGCAGTACTTC.